This TCR beta chain was captured in a study of monozygotic twins with inflammatory bowel disease. TCRdb reprocessed the 5' RACE reads; each CDR3 protein has one entry and no DNA is given. The sample table sets out about 380,000 distinct CDR3 sequences. Germline V gene data show CDR1 as MNHNS and CDR2 as SASEGT. The length of the CDR3 is 15 residues. This TCR was sampled from a human donor with ulcerative colitis or Crohn's disease, or a healthy co-twin of an affected twin (not recorded which). The source material was blood. The chain joins TRBV6-1 to TRBJ1-1; the D gene TCRdb calls, TRBD1, cannot be checked with no DNA. The CDR3 is CASSEIQGLNTEAFF.